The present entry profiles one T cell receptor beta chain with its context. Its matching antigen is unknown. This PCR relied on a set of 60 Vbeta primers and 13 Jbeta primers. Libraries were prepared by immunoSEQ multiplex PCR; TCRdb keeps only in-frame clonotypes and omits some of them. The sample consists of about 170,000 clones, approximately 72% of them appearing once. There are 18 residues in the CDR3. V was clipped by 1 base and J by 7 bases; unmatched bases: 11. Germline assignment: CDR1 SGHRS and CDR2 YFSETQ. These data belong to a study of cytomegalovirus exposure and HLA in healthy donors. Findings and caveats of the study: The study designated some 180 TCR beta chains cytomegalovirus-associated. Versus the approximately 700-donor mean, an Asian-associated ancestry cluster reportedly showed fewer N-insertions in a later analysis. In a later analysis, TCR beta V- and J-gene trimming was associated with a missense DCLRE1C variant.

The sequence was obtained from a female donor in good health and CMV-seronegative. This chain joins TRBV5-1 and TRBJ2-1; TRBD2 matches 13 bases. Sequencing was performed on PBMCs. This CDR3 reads CASSLKGLAGAGGNEQFF. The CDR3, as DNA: TGCGCCAGCAGCTTGAAAGGACTAGCGGGAGCTGGAGGTAATGAGCAGTTCTTC.